Below, one T cell receptor beta chain is given with its context. The V end was cut by 2 bases, the J end by 0 bases, with 8 bases between. CDR1 and CDR2 from the germline V gene are MNHNS and SASEGT. This CDR3 has 15 amino acids. The data belong to a study of cytomegalovirus exposure and HLA in healthy donors. The primer mix had 60 Vbeta and 13 Jbeta primers. Sequenced by immunoSEQ multiplex PCR; TCRdb stores in-frame clones only, minus some. The sample yields 170,000 or so clones, more than 80% seen once. This clonotype was sampled from a boy younger than 18 in good health and CMV-seronegative. This rearrangement joins TRBV6-1 to TRBJ2-1; D remains unclear. Material: PBMCs. The CDR3, as DNA: TGTGCCAGCAGTGAACAAACAGTCTCCTACAATGAGCAGTTCTTC. This encodes CASSEQTVSYNEQFF.